Described below is a single T cell receptor (beta chain) sequence and its context. What it recognizes is unknown. This entry is derived from a study of graft-versus-host responses after intestinal transplantation. Study-wide context: Every transplant recipient was induced with anti-thymocyte globulin, then maintained on tacrolimus and steroids for 2 to 3 years. General study points: Analysis identified GvH clones in recipient marrow, with some appearing first in ileum or blood.

The germline V and J ends were trimmed by 0 bases and 3 bases, with 15 bases remaining between them. This CDR3 has 17 residues. The germline CDR1 and CDR2 sequences are MNHNS and SASEGT. Graft specimens yielded both intraepithelial and lamina propria lymphocytes. Clones were sequenced by immunoSEQ multiplex PCR, and TCRdb holds only the in-frame ones, with some missing. The profile shows approximately 4,300 clones, 60% to 85% of them singletons. The J gene is TRBJ2-1, the V gene TRBV6-1; D is possibly TRBD2 (5 bases). The TCR comes from a human patient who received an intestinal transplant, so some T cells may come from the graft donor. The sequenced sample was ileum tissue, obtained 9 days after transplant. CDR3 bases: TGTGCCAGCAGTGAAGCGAAACCGGGGTTCGTCTACAATGAGCAGTTCTTC. Protein product: CASSEAKPGFVYNEQFF.